This T cell receptor (beta chain) was documented in a study of shared clonotypes between healthy human individuals. Study results and caveats: The study generally estimated greater richness for naive than memory subsets.

Samples underwent the assay at deep level. When replicate PCRs were run on sorted subsets, they used about 200 ng DNA, about 31,000 T cell genomes. Sequencing used immunoSEQ multiplex PCR; TCRdb keeps in-frame clones, though not all of them. The sample records about 2.1 million clones, just over 90% being singletons. Details on this clone: The antigen remains undetermined.

CD45RO-negative cells were positively selected for CCR7, leaving out terminally differentiated effector memory CD45RA+ cells. Participating donors were healthy, HIV-negative adults free of recent acute infections or vaccinations. This TCR came from a man aged 18 to 30 in good health. Some clones in this sample may be carry-over from other donors' samples. The sequencing sample was made of naive CD8+ T cells from PBMCs.

In nucleotides, the CDR3 is TGTGCCAGCAGCGTCCGCATCTACGAGCAGTACTTC. It is translated as CASSVRIYEQYF. The rearrangement uses TRBV11-2 and TRBJ2-7, with D uncertain. The CDR3 length is 12 residues. Trimming shortened V by 5 bases and J by 3 bases, and 8 bases separated the two germline ends. Germline CDR1 SGHAT, CDR2 FQNNGV.